This T cell receptor beta chain was profiled in a study of OX40 agonist ivuxolimab in advanced cancers. Background on the study: Patients took ivuxolimab, an agonistic anti-OX40 (CD134) antibody.

Clones were sequenced by immunoSEQ multiplex PCR, and TCRdb holds only the in-frame ones, with some missing. The sample contains about 74,000 clones, about four fifths of which appear only once. Autoimmune disease history or systemic immunosuppression was exclusionary. Blood got drawn at baseline, again on cycle 4 day 1, and then on cycle 7 day 1. Trimming took 5 bases from V and 9 from J, leaving 19 bases between them. Per the germline V gene, CDR1 is MDHEN and CDR2 is SYDVKM. The CDR3 runs 14 residues. The specimen was CD4+ or CD8+ T cells sorted from blood, collected in a trial of the OX40 agonist ivuxolimab. The gene calls are TRBV28 and TRBJ1-2, with D tentatively TRBD1 (5 bases). The receptor was isolated from an adult with an advanced solid tumor such as melanoma, head and neck, liver or kidney cancer. CDR3 region: CASSTQDFGGSYTF. Written as DNA, the CDR3 is TGTGCCAGCAGTACACAGGATTTCGGGGGGAGCTACACCTTC.